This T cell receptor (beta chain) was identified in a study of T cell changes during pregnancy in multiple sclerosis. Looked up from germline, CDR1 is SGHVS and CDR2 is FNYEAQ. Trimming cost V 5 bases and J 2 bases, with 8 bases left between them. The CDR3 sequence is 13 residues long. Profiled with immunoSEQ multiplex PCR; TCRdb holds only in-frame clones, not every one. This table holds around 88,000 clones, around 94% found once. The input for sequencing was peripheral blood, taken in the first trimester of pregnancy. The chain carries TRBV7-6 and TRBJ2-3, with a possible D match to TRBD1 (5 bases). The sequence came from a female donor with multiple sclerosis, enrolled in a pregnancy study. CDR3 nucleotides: TGTGCCAGCAGCCAAGGGGACACAGATACGCAGTATTTT. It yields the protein CASSQGDTDTQYF. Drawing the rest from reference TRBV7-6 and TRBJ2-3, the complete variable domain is GAGVSQSPRYKVTKRGQDVALRCDPISGHVSLYWYRQALGQGPEFLTYFNYEAQQDKSGLPNDRFSAERPEGSISTLTIQRTEQRDSAMYRCASSQGDTDTQYFGPGTRLTVL.